The rows below give T cell receptor beta chains drawn from one sample of a study of CD8 T cells in Susac syndrome. TCRdb ran MiXCR on the immunoSEQ multiplex PCR reads and lists one entry per CDR3 protein. The sample holds 90,000 to 150,000 distinct CDR3 sequences, about 95% seen once. Sequencing was performed on CD4+ T cells from PBMCs. These receptors were collected from a human donor in good health. The conserved cysteine and the conserved F or W are not part of the CDR3 here. Rows may omit the clone size; those that give it use once, few, many or a size class.

.	TRBV19	TRBJ2-1	ASTHPRGHEQF
once	TRBV11-2	TRBJ2-5	ASSLVLGSGTQY
.	TRBV30	TRBJ1-2	ACQGRWYGYT
.	TRBV30	TRBJ2-7	AWSSGGGEQY
.	TRBV5-1	TRBJ2-7	ASSLGTWTTPYEQY
.	TRBV28	TRBJ2-3	ASSPGQTVDTQY
.	TRBV20-1	TRBJ2-7	SAFSGNEQY
.	TRBV20-1	TRBJ2-1	SAKSLAGGSYNEQF
.	TRBV6-2/TRBV6-3	TRBJ2-3	ASTPPDGGRTQY
.	TRBV15	TRBJ1-2	ATSRDGVQGKNYGYT
.	TRBV27	TRBJ2-1	ASSFLAGGGGEQF
.	TRBV6-2/TRBV6-3	TRBJ2-5	ASSYPPRRLAGGPWETQY
.	TRBV28	TRBJ1-1	ASTTPTGVRTEAF
.	TRBV4-1	TRBJ2-7	ASSQDFRNYEQY